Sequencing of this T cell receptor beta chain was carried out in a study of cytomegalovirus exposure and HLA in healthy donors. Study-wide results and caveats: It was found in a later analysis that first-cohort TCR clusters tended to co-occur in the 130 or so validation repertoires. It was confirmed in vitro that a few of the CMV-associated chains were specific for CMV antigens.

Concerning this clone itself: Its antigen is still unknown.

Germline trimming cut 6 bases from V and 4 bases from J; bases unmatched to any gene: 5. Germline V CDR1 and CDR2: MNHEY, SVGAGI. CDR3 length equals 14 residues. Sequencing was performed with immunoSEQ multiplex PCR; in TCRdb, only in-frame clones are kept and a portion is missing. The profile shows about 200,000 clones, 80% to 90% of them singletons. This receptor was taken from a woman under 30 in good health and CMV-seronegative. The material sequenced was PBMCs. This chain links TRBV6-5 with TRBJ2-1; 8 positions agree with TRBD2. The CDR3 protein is CASSLAGGYNEQFF. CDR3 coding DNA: TGTGCCAGCAGCCTGGCGGGGGGATACAATGAGCAGTTCTTC.